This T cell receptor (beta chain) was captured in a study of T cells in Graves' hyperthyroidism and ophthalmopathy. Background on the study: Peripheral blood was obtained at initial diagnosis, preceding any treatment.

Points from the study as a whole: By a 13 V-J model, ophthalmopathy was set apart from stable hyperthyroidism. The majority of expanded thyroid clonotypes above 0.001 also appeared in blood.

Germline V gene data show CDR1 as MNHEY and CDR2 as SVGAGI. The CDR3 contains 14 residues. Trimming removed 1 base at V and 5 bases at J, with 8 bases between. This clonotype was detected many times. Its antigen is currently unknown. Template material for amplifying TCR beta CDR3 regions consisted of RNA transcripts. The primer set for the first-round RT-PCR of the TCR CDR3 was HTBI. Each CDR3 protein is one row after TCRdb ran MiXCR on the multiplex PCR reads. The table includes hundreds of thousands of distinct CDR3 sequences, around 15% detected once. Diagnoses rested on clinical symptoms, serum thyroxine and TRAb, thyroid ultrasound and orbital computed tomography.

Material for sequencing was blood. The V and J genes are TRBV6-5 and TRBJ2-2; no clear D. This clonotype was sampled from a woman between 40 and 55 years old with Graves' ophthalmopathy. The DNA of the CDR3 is TGTGCCAGCAGTTACTTGCTGAGGACCGGGGAGCTGTTTTTT. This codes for CASSYLLRTGELFF.